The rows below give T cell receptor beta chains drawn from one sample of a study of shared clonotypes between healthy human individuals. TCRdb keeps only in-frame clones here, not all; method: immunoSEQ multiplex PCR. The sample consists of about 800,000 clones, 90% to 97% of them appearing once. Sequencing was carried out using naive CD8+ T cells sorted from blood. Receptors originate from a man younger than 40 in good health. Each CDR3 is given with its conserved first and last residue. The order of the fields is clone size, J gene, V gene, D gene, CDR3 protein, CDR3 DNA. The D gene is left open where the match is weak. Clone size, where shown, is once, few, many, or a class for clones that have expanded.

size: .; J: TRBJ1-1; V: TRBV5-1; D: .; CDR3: CASSLDPGTEAFF; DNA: TGCGCCAGCAGCTTGGACCCTGGCACTGAAGCTTTCTTT
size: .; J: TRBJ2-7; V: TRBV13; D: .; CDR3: CASSSVLRGQTYEQYF; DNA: TGTGCCAGCAGCTCCGTACTACGGGGCCAAACATACGAGCAGTACTTC
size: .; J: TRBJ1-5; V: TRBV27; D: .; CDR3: CASSLTASNQPQHF; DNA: TGTGCCAGCAGTTTGACAGCAAGCAATCAGCCCCAGCATTTT
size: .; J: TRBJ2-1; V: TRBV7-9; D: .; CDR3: CASEPLGEQFF; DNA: TGTGCCAGCGAGCCGTTGGGGGAGCAGTTCTTC
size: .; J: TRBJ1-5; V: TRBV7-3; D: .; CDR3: CASSLGIRDGSNQPQHF; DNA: TGTGCCAGCAGCTTAGGGATCCGGGACGGAAGCAATCAGCCCCAGCATTTT
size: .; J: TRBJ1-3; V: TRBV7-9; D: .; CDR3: CASRSGRSDSGNTIYF; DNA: TGTGCCAGCAGGTCGGGGCGGTCCGACTCTGGAAACACCATATATTTT
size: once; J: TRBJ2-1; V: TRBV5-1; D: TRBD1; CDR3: CASSSTLGQGSYNEQFF; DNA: TGCGCCAGCAGCTCTACTTTGGGACAGGGGTCCTACAATGAGCAGTTCTTC
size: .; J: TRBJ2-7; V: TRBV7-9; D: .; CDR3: CASSLGGRDYEQYF; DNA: TGTGCCAGCAGCTTAGGGGGACGAGACTACGAGCAGTACTTC
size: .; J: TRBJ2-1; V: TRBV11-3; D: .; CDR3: CASSLWDSPNNEQFF; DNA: TGTGCCAGCAGCTTATGGGACTCGCCTAACAATGAGCAGTTCTTC
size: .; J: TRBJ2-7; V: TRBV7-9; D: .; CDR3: CASSLRDGSSYEQYF; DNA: TGTGCCAGCAGCTTAAGGGACGGGAGCTCCTACGAGCAGTACTTC
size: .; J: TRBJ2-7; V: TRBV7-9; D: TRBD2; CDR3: CASSKVPWEGRSYEQYF; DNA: TGTGCCAGCAGCAAGGTTCCTTGGGAGGGTAGGTCCTACGAGCAGTACTTC
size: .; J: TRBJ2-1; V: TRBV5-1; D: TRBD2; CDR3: CASSLWTSGNNEQFF; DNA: TGCGCCAGCAGCTTGTGGACTAGCGGTAACAATGAGCAGTTCTTC
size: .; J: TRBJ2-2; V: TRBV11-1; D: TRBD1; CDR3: CASSSIGGQGARNTGELFF; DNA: TGTGCCAGCAGCTCAATAGGGGGACAGGGGGCCCGGAACACCGGGGAGCTGTTTTTT
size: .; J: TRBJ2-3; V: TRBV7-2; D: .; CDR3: CASSLGLGTSMDTQYF; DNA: TGTGCCAGCAGCTTGGGTCTTGGCACTAGCATGGATACGCAGTATTTT
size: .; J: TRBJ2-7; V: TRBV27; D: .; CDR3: CASSLLGGYEQYF; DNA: TGTGCCAGCAGTCTCTTGGGGGGCTACGAGCAGTACTTC
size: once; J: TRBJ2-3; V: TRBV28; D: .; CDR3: CASRGRRDTQYF; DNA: TGTGCCAGCAGGGGGAGAAGGGATACGCAGTATTTT
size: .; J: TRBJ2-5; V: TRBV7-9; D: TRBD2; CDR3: CASSQTRGVQETQYF; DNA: TGTGCCAGCAGCCAGACCCGGGGGGTCCAAGAGACCCAGTACTTC
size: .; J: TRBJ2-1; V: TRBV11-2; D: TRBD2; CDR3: CASSLPPGGYNEQFF; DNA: TGTGCCAGCAGCTTACCCCCGGGAGGCTACAATGAGCAGTTCTTC